The 20 T cell receptor beta chains below all came from one sample that was sequenced in a study of tumor and adjacent non-tumor tissue in lung cancer. No cell sorting was done before RNA was extracted from the tissue. A modified ARM-PCR protocol with three rounds of nested PCR amplified TCRbeta. TCRdb recomputed calls from the multiplex PCR reads with MiXCR, one row per CDR3 protein. The table records around 210,000 distinct CDR3 sequences, about 76% of them present only once. The sequenced sample consisted of lung tumor tissue. Receptor source: a man aged 60 to 75 with non-small cell lung cancer.

The chain has TRBV28 and TRBJ2-2; 7 bases map to TRBD2. The germline gives CDR1 MDHEN, CDR2 SYDVKM. V dropped 7 bases and J dropped 1; count of bases not matched to a gene: 0. The CDR3 consists of 13 residues. The CDR3 DNA reads as TGTGCCAGCATAGCGGGGAACACCGGGGAGCTGTTTTTT. Protein sequence: CASIAGNTGELFF.

Regarding this clonotype: This likely comes from a read error, as the CDR3 has no conserved phenylalanine or tryptophan at its end. The V and J genes are TRBV28 and TRBJ2-6; 9 nucleotides agree with TRBD1. Germline assignment: CDR1 MDHEN and CDR2 SYDVKM. This CDR3 region has 19 residues. J was trimmed by 2 bases and V by 4 bases; bases with no gene match: 12. This CDR3 reads CASSSVVGTGTTGANVLTP. The CDR3 DNA is TGTGCCAGCAGTTCGGTTGTTGGGACAGGGACCACTGGGGCCAACGTCCTGACTCCC.

To note about this clonotype: The junction shows a germline mismatch at one end, possibly a read error. The rearrangement joins TRBV6-1 to TRBJ2-7, with a possible D match to TRBD2 (5 bases). CDR3 size: 15 residues. Per germline, CDR1 MNHNS and CDR2 SASEGT. CDR3 DNA sequence: TGTGCCAGCATTGAAGCGTACGGGGTTACCTACGAGCAGTACTTC. Translated: CASIEAYGVTYEQYF.

To note about this clonotype: Given a much more abundant clone one base away, this may be a read error. V and J are TRBV5-1 and TRBJ2-5; TRBD2 agrees at 9 bases. With V trimmed by 3 bases and J by 4 bases, 10 bases remained unmatched. Germline loops: CDR1 SGHRS, CDR2 YFSETQ. The CDR3 extends over 16 amino acids. The CDR3 loop reads CASSYCGGGAGETQYF. The CDR3 nucleotides are TGCGCCAGCAGCTACTGCGGGGGGGGGGCCGGAGAGACCCAGTACTTC.

This rearrangement joins TRBV6-1 to TRBJ2-1; 8 nucleotides align to TRBD2. In germline, CDR1 is MNHNS, CDR2 SASEGT. The length of the CDR3 is 15 residues. In nucleotides, the CDR3 is TGTGGCACCCGACCCCCGGGACTAGGTAAGGATAAGCAGTTCTTC. Its translation is CGTRPPGLGKDKQFF.

About this clonotype itself: Compared with germline, one end of the junction differs, possibly owing to a read error. V gene TRBV10-2 combines with J gene TRBJ1-3, with TRBD1 matching over 7 bases. CDR1 is WSHSY, CDR2 SAAADI, per germline. This CDR3 spans 16 amino acids. The CDR3 loop reads CTSSERGGADGYTIYF. The CDR3 nucleotides are TGCACCAGCAGTGAGAGAGGGGGCGCGGATGGATACACCATATATTTT.

Remarks on this clonotype: The junction departs from the called germline gene at one end, perhaps through a read error. The chain links TRBV6-2 or TRBV6-3 to TRBJ2-7, with a tentative D call TRBD2 (5 bases). Germline V gene sequence: CDR1 MNHEY, CDR2 SVGEGT. The CDR3 totals 16 residues. The CDR3 bases are TGTGCCAGCAATTACTCGGGGTCGCAAGCCTCCTACGAGCAGTACTTC. Translated, it gives CASNYSGSQASYEQYF.

The sample holds a few counts of this clonotype. The chain joins TRBV6-1 to TRBJ1-1; tentatively, D is TRBD1 (6 bases). Germline assignment: CDR1 MNHNS and CDR2 SASEGT. This CDR3 contains 15 residues. Deletions cut 2 bases from V and 4 bases from J, with 14 bases between. This CDR3 is CASSERGEVSTEAFF. The CDR3 DNA sequence: TGTGCCAGCAGTGAAAGGGGGGAGGTTAGCACTGAAGCTTTCTTT.

Regarding this clonotype: The CDR3 does not end in the conserved phenylalanine or tryptophan, so this is likely a read error. The gene calls are TRBV20-1 and TRBJ2-7, with 7 bases lining up with TRBD2. The CDR3 consists of 16 residues. Germline CDR1 DFQATT, CDR2 SNEGSKA (reference sequence). Unmatched junction bases numbered 10, after V lost 0 bases and J lost 2 bases. CDR3 sequence (DNA): TGCAGTGCTAGAGATCAAGAGCGGGGTATAGCCTACGAGCAGTACATC. This translates into CSARDQERGIAYEQYI.

The chain is built from TRBV6-1 and TRBJ2-1; D is perhaps TRBD2 (6 bases). This CDR3 comprises 15 residues. Germline V CDR1 and CDR2: MNHNS, SASEGT. V was clipped by 10 bases and J by 9 bases, with 25 bases between them. In DNA form, the CDR3 reads TGTGCCACCCAAGGGGACGCGGAGGGGCTCGCTGAGCAGTTCTTC. It codes for CATQGDAEGLAEQFF.

This clonotype occurred many times. The rearrangement links TRBV11-2 to TRBJ1-2, with D perhaps TRBD1 (5 bases). Germline CDR1 and CDR2: SGHAT and FQNNGV. Trimming shortened V by 1 base and J by 8 bases, and 8 bases separated the two germline ends. This CDR3 spans 12 amino acids. The CDR3 nucleotides read TGTGCCAGCAGCTTAGGGGGCCCCGGCTACACCTTC. Protein product: CASSLGGPGYTF.

Notes on this clonotype: Mismatch with germline at one junction end may stem from a read error. The chain combines TRBV4-3 with TRBJ1-1, with D possibly being TRBD1 (5 bases). The CDR3 totals 17 residues. CDR1 LGHNA and CDR2 YSLEER come from the germline V gene. For the CDR3, the DNA is TGTGCCAGCAGCCAAGACGTTCAGGGCAGTTCGGGCACTGAAACTTTCTTT. This translates into CASSQDVQGSSGTETFF.

The chain employs TRBV6-1 and TRBJ1-6, with unresolved D. The germline gives CDR1 MNHNS, CDR2 SASEGT. This CDR3 is built from 15 residues. The CDR3 DNA follows: TGTACCACCGGACGGGCACACTCCTATAATTCACCCCTCCACTTT. It translates to CTTGRAHSYNSPLHF.

In regard to this clonotype: The conserved final phenylalanine or tryptophan is absent from the CDR3, which likely points to a read error. This sequence joins TRBV6-1 and TRBJ1-5; D might be TRBD1 (6 bases). V was shortened by 4 bases and J by 7 bases, with 17 bases between the two germline ends. This CDR3 is 15 amino acids long. CDR1 is MNHNS, CDR2 SASEGT, per germline. The CDR3 coding sequence is TGTGCCAGCAGTGCTGAGGACAGATACAACCAGCCCCAGCATTCT. It yields the protein CASSAEDRYNQPQHS.

The chain joins TRBV11-3 to TRBJ1-1; no definite D call. The germline gives CDR1 SGHNT, CDR2 YENEEA. There are 15 residues in the CDR3. V gave up 9 bases and J gave up 5 bases, with 22 bases separating them. The CDR3 loop is CASSTRESLGTEAFF. CDR3 nucleotides: TGTGCCAGTAGCACGCGGGAGAGTTTAGGGACTGAAGCTTTCTTT.

The chain links TRBV20-1 to TRBJ2-4; 8 bases match TRBD2. The CDR3 is 15 residues long. CDR1 is DFQATT, CDR2 SNEGSKA, per germline (reference sequence). CDR3: CRAASGGERGPFNYF. CDR3 sequence (DNA): TGCAGGGCCGCAAGCGGGGGCGAGAGGGGTCCGTTCAATTACTTC.

As to this clonotype: Likely a read error: the CDR3 ends without its conserved phenylalanine or tryptophan. No DNA is shown, since the ends of the CDR3 on it are uncertain; the CDR3 is the one TCRdb lists. Here the CDR3 reads CASSLSQLAGGNNEQSI. J is TRBJ2-1 and V is TRBV11-1; the D call TRBD2 from the table was never checked on the DNA. The CDR3 numbers 17 amino acids, ends counted. Germline CDR1 is SGHAT and CDR2 is FQDESV (reference sequence).

This chain connects TRBV11-3 to TRBJ2-2; 9 nucleotides agree with TRBD2. V lost 3 bases to trimming and J lost 5 bases; unmatched junction nucleotides: 10. There are 17 residues in the CDR3. Germline V gene sequence: CDR1 SGHNT, CDR2 YENEEA. The CDR3 loop reads CASSFPLGLACTGELFF. The CDR3 region has the DNA TGTGCCAGCAGCTTTCCCCTGGGACTAGCATGTACCGGGGAGCTGTTTTTT.

As regards this clonotype: Just one base apart from a much larger clone, this may be a read error. The chain has TRBV11-3 and TRBJ1-5; D unclear. Germline CDR1 reads SGHNT; CDR2 reads YENEEA. The length of the CDR3 is 13 residues. The CDR3 sequence is CAGSSGPDQPQHF. The CDR3 DNA reads as TGTGCCGGCAGCTCAGGCCCCGACCAGCCCCAGCATTTT.

This clonotype was detected ten times or more. The chain couples TRBV6-2 or TRBV6-3 to TRBJ2-5; D is unresolved. Germline CDR1 MNHEY, CDR2 SVGEGT. The V and J ends lost 8 bases and 5 bases respectively, with 15 bases between them. CDR3 length equals 13 residues. This CDR3 is CASGQAPPETQYF. The CDR3 DNA is TGTGCCAGCGGTCAAGCACCCCCCGAGACCCAGTACTTC.